What follows describes a single TCR beta chain. Method: immunoSEQ multiplex PCR; TCRdb's copy keeps in-frame clones and lacks some. Of 150,000 to 200,000 clones listed, approximately 86% are singletons. This sample stems from a study of blood T cell repertoires in COVID-19. Study-level background: From T cells, B-cell-depleted T cells, or PBMCs came the material, which was cDNA or gDNA.

V lost 4 bases, J lost 5 bases, and 9 bases stayed unmatched. The CDR3 has 16 residues. Germline-derived CDR1 and CDR2 are SNHLY and FYNNEI. This receptor was identified in a man in his forties or fifties with active or convalescent COVID-19. The sequenced sample was peripheral blood. The genes are TRBV2 and TRBJ2-5; 11 positions agree with TRBD2. CDR3 in DNA: TGTGCCAGCAGTGTGTTAGCGGGGGGGCCGGGGGAGACCCAGTACTTC. Its protein is CASSVLAGGPGETQYF.